These 13 T cell receptor beta chains share one sample of origin, sequenced in a study of control samples from healthy donors and cancer patients. Profiling relied on immunoSEQ multiplex PCR, and the TCRdb table lists in-frame clones only, not all of them. The sample has around 99,000 clones; approximately 90% are singletons. The sequenced material came from blood. The receptors derive from a human donor in good health. The donor label of this sample is uncertain.

J is TRBJ2-1 and V is TRBV10-1, with D maybe TRBD2 (6 bases). CDR3 size: 14 residues. Looked up from germline, CDR1 is WNHNN and CDR2 is SYGVQD (reference sequence). Trimming removed 5 bases at V and 5 bases at J, with 13 bases between. The CDR3, as DNA: TGCGCCAGCAGTCCGACCGGGGGACACAATGAGCAGTTCTTC. Amino acid sequence: CASSPTGGHNEQFF.

CDR3 in amino acids: CASRRDRGRGGNQPQHF. Here the CDR3 DNA reads TGTGCCAGCAGGAGGGACAGGGGGCGCGGAGGAAATCAGCCCCAGCATTTT. The chain joins TRBV2 to TRBJ1-5; 12 nucleotides agree with TRBD1. The CDR3 is 17 residues long. Germline V CDR1 and CDR2: SNHLY, FYNNEI. With V trimmed by 6 bases and J by 4 bases, 10 bases remained unmatched.

The J gene is TRBJ1-4, the V gene TRBV7-9; the D gene is possibly TRBD1 (5 bases). The CDR3 runs to 14 residues. Germline CDR1 SEHNR, CDR2 FQNEAQ (reference sequence). V lost 4 bases and J lost 7, with 13 bases in between. Here the CDR3 reads CASSSGRGAEKLFF. CDR3 nucleotide sequence: TGTGCCAGCAGCTCGGGACGGGGAGCTGAAAAACTGTTTTTT.

This chain uses TRBV27 with TRBJ2-7; 9 nucleotides match TRBD1. Germline CDR1 and CDR2: MNHEY and SMNVEV (reference sequence). The CDR3 spans 15 residues. The V gene end was trimmed by 5 bases and the J gene end by 6 bases; junction bases not matched to a gene: 11. The CDR3 protein is CASSVTGTGLFEQYF. The CDR3 nucleotides read TGTGCCAGCAGTGTCACCGGGACAGGGCTCTTCGAGCAGTACTTC.

For this clone: The sample has other DNA sequences that encode this CDR3 too. The genes are TRBV5-1 and TRBJ2-5; D gene uncertain. Germline V CDR1 and CDR2: SGHRS, YFSETQ. The V end lost 2 bases, the J end lost 5 bases, and 4 bases lay between the germline ends. The CDR3 runs to 11 residues. CDR3 protein: CASSFEETQYF. CDR3 sequence (DNA): TGCGCCAGCAGCTTCGAGGAGACCCAGTACTTC.

The V and J genes are TRBV27 and TRBJ1-2, with TRBD1 matching 8 bases. The J segment lost 9 bases and the V segment lost 4 bases, leaving 4 bases of the junction unmatched. CDR3 size: 12 residues. Looked up from germline, CDR1 is MNHEY and CDR2 is SMNVEV (reference sequence). The CDR3 nucleotides are TGTGCCAGCAGTTCCCGGACAGGGAGCTACACCTTC. Its translation is CASSSRTGSYTF.

The CDR3 reads CASSGPSGASNEQYF. The CDR3 DNA follows: TGTGCCAGCAGTGGGCCCTCGGGGGCGTCCAACGAGCAGTACTTC. V is TRBV25-1 and J is TRBJ2-7; D is possibly TRBD1 or TRBD2 (6 bases each). V was clipped by 4 bases and J by 5 bases, with 18 bases between them. CDR1 is MGHDK, CDR2 SYGVNS, per germline. This CDR3 has 15 residues.

This clone is a singleton in its sample. DNA for the CDR3: TGCAGCGTTGTGAACTCCTACAATGAGCAGTTCTTC. It codes for CSVVNSYNEQFF. V and J are TRBV29-1 and TRBJ2-1; D gene ambiguous. V lost 4 bases and J 0 bases, leaving 4 bases between the germline ends. This CDR3 has 12 residues. The germline CDR1 and CDR2 sequences are SQVTM and ANQGSEA.

This chain links TRBV18 with TRBJ2-7, with D possibly TRBD1 on 7 matching bases. Germline lookup yields CDR1 KGHSH and CDR2 LQKENI. The CDR3 is 13 residues long. The V and J ends lost 6 bases and 7 bases respectively, with 16 bases between them. CDR3 sequence reads: CASSLSQGGEQYV. The CDR3 DNA sequence: TGTGCCAGCTCCCTATCTCAGGGGGGTGAGCAGTACGTC.

The chain recombines TRBV7-9 with TRBJ2-7; a possible D gene is TRBD2 (6 bases). This CDR3 spans 14 amino acids. V lost 2 bases and J lost 3, with 11 bases in between. Germline CDR1 SEHNR, CDR2 FQNEAQ (reference sequence). The CDR3 DNA reads as TGTGCCAGCAGCTTAATGGGGGGTAACTACGAGCAGTACTTC. It specifies CASSLMGGNYEQYF. Full variable domain (remainder filled in from reference TRBV7-9 and TRBJ2-7): DTGVSQNPRHKITKRGQNVTFRCDPISEHNRLYWYRQTLGQGPEFLTYFQNEAQLEKSRLLSDRFSAERPKGSFSTLEIQRTEQGDSAMYLCASSLMGGNYEQYFGPGTRLTVT.

The chain uses TRBV7-9 and TRBJ1-2, with D maybe TRBD1 (6 bases). Germline-derived CDR1 and CDR2 are SEHNR and FQNEAQ (reference sequence). V lost 2 bases and J lost 4, with 14 bases in between. The CDR3 extends over 15 amino acids. DNA of the CDR3: TGTGCCAGCAGCTTAATCAACAGGGAGGGCTATGGCTACACCTTC. Its protein product is CASSLINREGYGYTF.

The chain links TRBV5-1 to TRBJ1-1, with D perhaps matching TRBD1 (6 bases). CDR3 length: 14 amino acids. Looked up from germline, CDR1 is SGHRS and CDR2 is YFSETQ. Trimming shortened V by 7 bases and J by 8 bases, and 21 bases separated the two germline ends. The CDR3 here is CASSITSGGQEAFF. The CDR3 bases are TGCGCCAGCTCCATCACCTCTGGGGGACAAGAAGCTTTCTTT.

The chain has TRBV29-1 and TRBJ1-2, with D uncertain. With 4 bases removed from V and 4 bases from J, the gap between germline ends came to 16 bases. There are 14 residues in the CDR3. Germline-derived CDR1 and CDR2 are SQVTM and ANQGSEA. The CDR3 DNA is TGCAGCGTTGTGACCGGGCGTACTACCTATGGCTACACCTTC. It codes for CSVVTGRTTYGYTF.